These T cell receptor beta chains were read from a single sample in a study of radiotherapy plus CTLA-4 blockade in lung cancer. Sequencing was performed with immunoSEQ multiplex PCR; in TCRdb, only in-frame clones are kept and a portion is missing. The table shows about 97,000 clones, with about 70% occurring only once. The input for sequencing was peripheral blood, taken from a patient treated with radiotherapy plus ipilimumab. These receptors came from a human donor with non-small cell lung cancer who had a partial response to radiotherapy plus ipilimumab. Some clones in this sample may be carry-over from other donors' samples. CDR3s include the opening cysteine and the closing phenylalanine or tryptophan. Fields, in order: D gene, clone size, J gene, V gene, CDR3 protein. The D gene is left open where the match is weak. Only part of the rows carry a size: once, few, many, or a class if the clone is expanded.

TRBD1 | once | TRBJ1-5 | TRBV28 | CASSLGGRYQPQHF
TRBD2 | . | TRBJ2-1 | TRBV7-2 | CASSLPGGRSYEQFF
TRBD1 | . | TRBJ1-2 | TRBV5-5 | CASSSDPGQTYGYTF
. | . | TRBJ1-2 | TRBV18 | CASSPMPEVASYF
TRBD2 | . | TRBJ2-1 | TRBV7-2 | CASSRLAGGNEQFF
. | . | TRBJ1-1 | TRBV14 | CASSQSLNTEAFF
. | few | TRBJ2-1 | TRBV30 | CAWKTGQEYEQFF
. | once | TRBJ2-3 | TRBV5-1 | CASSLVGGSTDTQYF
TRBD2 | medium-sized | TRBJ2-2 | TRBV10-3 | CAISELRLAVNTGELFF
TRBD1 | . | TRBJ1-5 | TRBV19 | CASSSTGISQPQHF
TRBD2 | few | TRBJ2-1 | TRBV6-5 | CASMLAGVSYNEQFF
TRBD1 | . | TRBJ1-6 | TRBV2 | CAGRQGTNSPLHF
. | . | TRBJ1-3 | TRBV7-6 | CASSLDDRRNTIYF
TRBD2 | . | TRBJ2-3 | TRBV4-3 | CASSQDFGGGVTDTQYF
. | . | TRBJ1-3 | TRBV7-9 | CASSYGGGYGNTIYF
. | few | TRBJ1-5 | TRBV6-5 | CASSVPGRNNQPQHF
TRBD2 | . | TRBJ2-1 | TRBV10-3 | CAISDGLAGFEQFF
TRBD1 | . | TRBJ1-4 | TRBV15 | CATSRAGTGGEKLFF
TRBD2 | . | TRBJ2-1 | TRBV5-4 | CASSLRGVVAGYNEQFF
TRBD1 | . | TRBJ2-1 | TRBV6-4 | CASSQEGQGSREQFF
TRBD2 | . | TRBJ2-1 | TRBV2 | CASRLSGPSYNEQFF
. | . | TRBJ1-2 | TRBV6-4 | CASSTQGSANYGYTF
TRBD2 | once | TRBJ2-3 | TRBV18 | CASSPGGADTQYF
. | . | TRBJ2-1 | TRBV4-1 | CASSPRGQVASYNEQFF
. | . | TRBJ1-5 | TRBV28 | CASRSQGSNQPQHF
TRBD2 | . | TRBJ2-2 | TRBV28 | CASQLAGGPGELFF
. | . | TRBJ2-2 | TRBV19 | CASSISARGRELFF
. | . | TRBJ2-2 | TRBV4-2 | CASSQDPRQRNTGELFF